This T cell receptor beta chain was observed in a study of blood T cell repertoires in COVID-19 (dated by TCRdb to the early 2020s). For the wider study: Samples covering the acute and convalescent phases of COVID-19 were provided by collaborators in the United States, Italy and Spain. The material from the prospective study consisted of cDNA or gDNA derived from T cells, B-cell-depleted T cells, or PBMCs. Subjects who had been exposed to COVID-19, were actively infected with it, or had recovered from it provided the deeply sampled blood TCRbeta repertoires that made up the dataset. The repertoires were released in a freely available public database meant as a resource for research on the immune response to SARS-CoV-2. The samples were drawn from the first 160 participants of the ongoing ImmuneRACE study and from 1,254 subjects provided by 6 global collaborators. A de-identified subject ID, COVID-19 status, age in years and sex were almost always included in the sample metadata. Where available, HLA class I and class II types were taken from metadata supplied by the sample provider and were not determined by assay-based typing. Points the paper makes about the study in general: How much clinical and demographic metadata was included differed by source and by participant, and the metadata was provided uncurated.

In the prospective study, participants were about 18 to 100 years old, resided in fewer than 25 geographic areas of the United States, and were enrolled through a virtual design. In the prospective study, cohorts were assigned on the basis of participant-reported clinical history obtained from a screening survey and a study questionnaire. In the prospective study, whole blood, serum and a nasopharyngeal or oropharyngeal swab were collected from each participant by mobile phlebotomists. Participants in the prospective study had the option to provide additional blood draws and questionnaires over an approximately 2-month period. Before DNA extraction, blood samples from the prospective study were shipped at room temperature or frozen. TCRbeta CDR3 regions were amplified from genomic DNA by means of the immunoSEQ Assay, a bias-controlled multiplex PCR. Per the authors' processing: The number of nucleated cells in each sample was estimated by amplification of reference gene primers within the assay. To quantify the absolute abundance of each unique TCRbeta CDR3 rearrangement, sequence reads were collapsed and filtered. Productive Simpson clonality was computed per sample as the square root of Simpson's diversity index over productive rearrangements. The immuneACCESS repertoire file appears here via TCRdb, limited to in-frame rearrangements. These files lack a portion of the clones; in checked studies, under half of the deficit traces to unresolved V genes, and the cause of the others is not known. The V and J calls and clone size are taken from that table; D and trimming were inferred from the DNA. This sample comprises about 240,000 clones, roughly 87% of them detected only once. Just over 2.5% of the sample comes from the top ten.

The CDR3 covers 12 residues, taking in both the cysteine and the phenylalanine. Only the CDR3 portion is preserved as DNA: 36 bases, with reading frame beginning at the first base. CDR1 is given as SQVTM and CDR2 as ANQGSEA, both from the germline V gene. The V end loses 7 bases and the J end loses 5 bases, and a stretch of 12 bases separates them. Remarks on this clone: Its antigen has not been determined. No per-base quality is available; no much larger clone lies one base away.

The sample consisted of PBMCs or T cells enriched from blood (not recorded which). The V gene is TRBV29-1 and the J gene is TRBJ2-1; tentative D gene TRBD1, with 6 bases matching. This TCR came from a woman aged 30 to 39 with acute COVID-19. The bases read TGCAGCGCTCAGGGACAAAACAATGAGCAGTTCTTC. Its protein is CSAQGQNNEQFF.